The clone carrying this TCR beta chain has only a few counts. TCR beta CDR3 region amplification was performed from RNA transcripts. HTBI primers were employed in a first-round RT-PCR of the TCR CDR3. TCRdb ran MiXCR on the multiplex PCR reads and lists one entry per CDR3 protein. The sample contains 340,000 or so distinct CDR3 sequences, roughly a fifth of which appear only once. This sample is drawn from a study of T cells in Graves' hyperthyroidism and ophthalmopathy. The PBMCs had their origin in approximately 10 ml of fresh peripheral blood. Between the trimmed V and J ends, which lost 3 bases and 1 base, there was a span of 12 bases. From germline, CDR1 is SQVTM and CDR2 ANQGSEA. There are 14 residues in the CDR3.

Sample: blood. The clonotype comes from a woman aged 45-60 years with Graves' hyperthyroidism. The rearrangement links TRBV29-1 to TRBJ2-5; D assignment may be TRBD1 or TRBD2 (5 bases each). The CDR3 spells CSVESGTAQETQYF. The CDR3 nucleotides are TGCAGCGTTGAGTCGGGGACGGCCCAAGAGACCCAGTACTTC.